One sample yielded the 31 T cell receptor beta chains listed below, sequenced in a study of T cell clones after liver transplantation. The protocol was immunoSEQ multiplex PCR, while the TCRdb copy is restricted to in-frame clones and leaves out a portion. The profile shows roughly 72,000 clones, 80% to 85% of them singletons. The specimen comprised CD4+ T cells from blood, sampled around 48 months after liver transplant. These receptors were taken from a human patient who received a liver transplant. Among the T cells, some may be from the graft donor.

V is TRBV6-5 and J is TRBJ2-2; D call uncertain. The CDR3 consists of 13 residues. Trimming cost V 8 bases and J 4 bases, with 11 bases left between them. The germline gives CDR1 MNHEY, CDR2 SVGAGI. The CDR3 here is CASEGSATGELFF. DNA of the CDR3: TGTGCCAGCGAAGGATCCGCCACCGGGGAGCTGTTTTTT.

The chain employs TRBV4-1 and TRBJ2-3, with D perhaps TRBD2 (6 bases). CDR3 size: 16 residues. Trimming removed 0 bases from V and 4 bases from J, with 14 bases in between. CDR1 and CDR2 (germline): MGHRA, YSYEKL. CDR3 residues: CASSQDGTGAADTQYF. In DNA, the CDR3 is TGCGCCAGCAGCCAAGATGGAACGGGAGCTGCAGATACGCAGTATTTT.

The chain carries TRBV7-2 and TRBJ1-5; unclear D gene. V lost 5 bases to trimming and J lost 0 bases, with 5 bases between them. The germline V gene encodes CDR1 SGHTA and CDR2 FQGNSA. The CDR3 spans 13 residues. The CDR3, as DNA: TGTGCCAGCAGCCCCGTTAGCAATCAGCCCCAGCATTTT. Protein product: CASSPVSNQPQHF.

The rearrangement uses TRBV5-6 and TRBJ2-1, with TRBD2 matching 12 bases. Germline V gene sequence: CDR1 SGHDT, CDR2 YYEEEE. J gave up 7 bases and V 4 bases, and 6 bases lay outside the gene matches. This CDR3 has 15 residues. The CDR3, as DNA: TGTGCCAGCAGCCCTAGCGGGAGGGCGCGAAATGAGCAGTTCTTC. This sequence encodes CASSPSGRARNEQFF. Using reference TRBV5-6 and TRBJ2-1 for the parts outside the CDR3, the full variable domain is DAGVTQSPTHLIKTRGQQVTLRCSPKSGHDTVSWYQQALGQGPQFIFQYYEEEERQRGNFPDRFSGHQFPNYSSELNVNALLLGDSALYLCASSPSGRARNEQFFGPGTRLTVL.

The chain has TRBV29-1 and TRBJ2-7; possible D gene TRBD1, 5 bases. Deletions cut 5 bases from V and 3 bases from J, with 8 bases between. CDR3 length equals 11 residues. Per the germline V gene, CDR1 is SQVTM and CDR2 is ANQGSEA. Written as DNA, the CDR3 is TGCAGCGTTAAAGGGGTCTACGAGCAGTACTTC. It yields the protein CSVKGVYEQYF.

V usage is TRBV7-9 and J usage is TRBJ2-7, with D hard to call. This CDR3 comprises 14 residues. Germline V lookup: CDR1 SEHNR, CDR2 FQNEAQ (reference sequence). Trimming stripped 3 bases from V and 2 bases from J, with 11 bases between. CDR3 amino acids: CASSLGLTAYEQYF. Written as DNA, the CDR3 is TGTGCCAGCAGCTTGGGCCTTACCGCCTACGAGCAGTACTTC.

The rearrangement joins TRBV10-1 to TRBJ2-4, with D maybe TRBD1 (5 bases). V was shortened by 0 bases and J by 0 bases, with 12 bases between the two germline ends. This CDR3 region has 17 residues. The germline gives CDR1 WNHNN, CDR2 SYGVQD (reference sequence). The CDR3 here is CASSESRRTLAKNIQYF. As DNA, the CDR3 is TGCGCCAGCAGTGAGTCACGGCGGACACTAGCCAAAAACATTCAGTACTTC.

The chain joins TRBV6-1 to TRBJ1-5; D gene unclear. V lost 2 bases to trimming and J lost 0 bases, with 8 bases between them. CDR3 length equals 15 residues. Germline assignment: CDR1 MNHNS and CDR2 SASEGT. In DNA, the CDR3 is TGTGCCAGCAGTGAACCGGGAACTAGCAATCAGCCCCAGCATTTT. Protein product: CASSEPGTSNQPQHF.

The chain joins TRBV4-3 to TRBJ2-6; 7 nucleotides align to TRBD1. V gave up 3 bases and J gave up 0 bases; unmatched junction bases: 8. This CDR3 comprises 18 residues. The germline V gene has CDR1 LGHNA and CDR2 YSLEER. The CDR3 sequence: CASSHHRGIPSGANVLTF. The CDR3 bases are TGCGCCAGCAGCCACCACAGGGGAATTCCCTCTGGGGCCAACGTCCTGACTTTC.

The table lists this clone with a count of one. The chain couples TRBV7-9 to TRBJ1-4, with 7 bases fitting TRBD1. The CDR3 is 15 amino acids. Germline trimming cut 4 bases from V and 8 bases from J; bases unmatched to any gene: 10. The V gene's germline CDR1 is SEHNR and CDR2 FQNEAQ (reference sequence). The DNA of the CDR3 is TGTGCCAGCAGCTCCCCCAGACAGGGTTCGGAAAAACTGTTTTTT. This encodes CASSSPRQGSEKLFF.

V and J are TRBV6-1 and TRBJ2-3, with D hard to call. The V end was cut by 4 bases, the J end by 6 bases, with 17 bases between. Germline V gene sequence: CDR1 MNHNS, CDR2 SASEGT. This CDR3 is 15 amino acids long. This CDR3 is CASSAQPGAGDTQYF. The CDR3 DNA sequence: TGTGCCAGCAGTGCGCAACCCGGAGCTGGGGATACGCAGTATTTT.

The V gene is TRBV6-6, the J gene TRBJ2-1; 11 nucleotides line up with TRBD2. Germline V lookup: CDR1 MNHNY, CDR2 SVGAGI (reference sequence). The junction had 5 bases not matched to a gene; V was cut back by 5 bases and J by 8 bases. CDR3 length: 14 amino acids. The CDR3 loop reads CASSTSGSGDEQFF. In DNA, the CDR3 is TGTGCCAGCAGTACTAGCGGGAGTGGGGATGAGCAGTTCTTC.

The chain joins TRBV5-4 to TRBJ2-1; 7 positions match TRBD2. Germline CDR1 is SGHNT and CDR2 is YYREEE (reference sequence). The CDR3 runs to 15 residues. Trimming removed 1 base from V and 7 bases from J; junction bases left unmatched: 8. The CDR3 nucleotides read TGTGCCAGCAGCTTGAGGGCGGGAGTGAGAAATGAGCAGTTCTTC. This translates into CASSLRAGVRNEQFF.

The rearrangement links TRBV15 to TRBJ1-1, with unresolved D. Germline V gene lookup returns CDR1 LNHNV and CDR2 YYDKDF (reference sequence). The CDR3 covers 15 residues. V was cut by 0 bases and J by 5 bases, with 13 bases left in between. CDR3 sequence: CATSRDQRYKTEAFF. CDR3 bases: TGTGCCACCAGCAGAGATCAACGTTATAAAACTGAAGCTTTCTTT.

There are a few counts of this clone. V is TRBV19 and J is TRBJ2-7; D may match TRBD1 or TRBD2 (5 bases each). CDR1 is LNHDA, CDR2 SQIVND, per germline (reference sequence). The V and J ends lost 5 bases and 3 bases respectively, with 14 bases between them. CDR3 length equals 14 residues. This chain's CDR3 is CASSRRRDLYEQYF. DNA for the CDR3: TGTGCCAGTAGTCGTCGCCGGGACCTCTACGAGCAGTACTTC. The complete variable domain, with remaining parts taken from reference TRBV19 and TRBJ2-7, reads DGGITQSPKYLFRKEGQNVTLSCEQNLNHDAMYWYRQDPGQGLRLIYYSQIVNDFQKGDIAEGYSVSREKKESFPLTVTSAQKNPTAFYLCASSRRRDLYEQYFGPGTRLTVT.

The rearrangement joins TRBV2 to TRBJ2-5, with 7 bases identical to TRBD1. The CDR3 sequence is 16 residues long. With 6 bases clipped from V and 2 bases from J, the junction kept 12 bases outside the gene matches. CDR1 is SNHLY and CDR2 is FYNNEI in the germline V gene. CDR3 in amino acids: CASRFQGVGSQETQYF. The CDR3 DNA reads as TGTGCCAGCAGGTTCCAGGGGGTAGGTTCTCAAGAGACCCAGTACTTC.

V gene TRBV18 combines with J gene TRBJ1-1, with no clear D. This CDR3 spans 14 amino acids. CDR1 is KGHSH, CDR2 LQKENI, per germline. V was pared by 5 bases and J by 6 bases, with 16 bases between. Written as DNA, the CDR3 is TGTGCCAGCTCATCACAGTGGGGAACGGCTGAAGCTTTCTTT. This codes for CASSSQWGTAEAFF.

The rearrangement uses TRBV5-4 and TRBJ2-5; maybe TRBD2 (7 bases). The closer fit of TRBJ2-7 to the DNA end suggests the J call may be wrong. There are 14 residues in the CDR3. Germline V gives CDR1 SGHNT, CDR2 YYREEE (reference sequence). Here the CDR3 DNA reads TGTGCCAGCAGCTTAGGGGGAGGGACCTACGAGCAGTACTTC. Translating it yields CASSLGGGTYEQYF.

The CDR3 sequence: CASSFGQGSYGYTF. Written as DNA, the CDR3 is TGTGCCAGCTCATTTGGACAGGGCTCTTATGGCTACACCTTC. V gene TRBV18 combines with J gene TRBJ1-2, with TRBD1 matching 8 bases. The V gene's germline CDR1 is KGHSH and CDR2 LQKENI. The CDR3 covers 14 residues. V shed 5 bases, J shed 5 bases, and the junction held 7 bases outside the gene matches.

V and J are TRBV5-4 and TRBJ2-1; possibly TRBD1 or TRBD2 for D (5 bases each). V dropped 4 bases and J dropped 6 bases, with 14 bases sitting between them. This CDR3 has 14 residues. CDR1 and CDR2 (germline): SGHNT, YYREEE (reference sequence). The CDR3 protein is CASSPSGALNEQFF. The CDR3 DNA sequence: TGTGCCAGCAGCCCCTCCGGGGCCCTCAATGAGCAGTTCTTC.

The genes are TRBV7-3 and TRBJ2-4, with 8 bases lining up with TRBD2. This CDR3 is 15 amino acids long. Trimming took 5 bases from V and 7 from J; bases not matched to a gene: 10. Germline V gene lookup returns CDR1 SGHTA and CDR2 FQGTGA. CDR3 in amino acids: CASSPTGGAGNIQYF. The DNA of the CDR3 is TGTGCCAGCAGCCCTACCGGGGGGGCTGGGAACATTCAGTACTTC. Complete variable domain (other parts from reference TRBV7-3 and TRBJ2-4): GAGVSQTPSNKVTEKGKYVELRCDPISGHTALYWYRQSLGQGPEFLIYFQGTGAADDSGLPNDRFFAVRPEGSVSTLKIQRTERGDSAVYLCASSPTGGAGNIQYFGAGTRLSVL.

The chain carries TRBV15 and TRBJ1-2, with D possibly matching TRBD1 (5 bases). Germline lookup yields CDR1 LNHNV and CDR2 YYDKDF (reference sequence). This CDR3 spans 14 amino acids. Between the trimmed V and J ends, which lost 1 base and 5 bases, there was a span of 11 bases. The CDR3 protein is CATSRGQSFYGYTF. The DNA for the CDR3 is TGTGCCACCAGCAGAGGACAGTCCTTTTATGGCTACACCTTC. Variable domain in full (rest from reference TRBV15 and TRBJ1-2): DAMVIQNPRYQVTQFGKPVTLSCSQTLNHNVMYWYQQKSSQAPKLLFHYYDKDFNNEADTPDNFQSRRPNTSFCFLDIRSPGLGDTAMYLCATSRGQSFYGYTFGSGTRLTVV.

V usage is TRBV7-2 and J usage is TRBJ2-3; no definite D call. Between the trimmed V and J ends, which lost 3 bases and 5 bases, there was a span of 12 bases. Germline CDR1 is SGHTA and CDR2 is FQGNSA. The CDR3 loop spans 14 amino acids. The CDR3 DNA follows: TGTGCCAGCAGCTTCCCCTCTAGACTAGATACGCAGTATTTT. Translation gives CASSFPSRLDTQYF.

The rearrangement links TRBV18 to TRBJ2-3; no clear D. The germline gives CDR1 KGHSH, CDR2 LQKENI. V was shortened by 2 bases and J by 0 bases, with 9 bases between the two germline ends. This CDR3 is 15 amino acids long. The CDR3 region is CASSPIVTSTDTQYF. DNA for the CDR3: TGTGCCAGCTCACCAATAGTTACTAGCACAGATACGCAGTATTTT. The variable domain in full, with the rest retrieved from reference TRBV18 and TRBJ2-3, is NAGVMQNPRHLVRRRGQEARLRCSPMKGHSHVYWYRQLPEEGLKFMVYLQKENIIDESGMPKERFSAEFPKEGPSILRIQQVVRGDSAAYFCASSPIVTSTDTQYFGPGTRLTVL.

This clone was counted a single time. This rearrangement joins TRBV11-2 to TRBJ2-2; TRBD1 aligns across 7 bases. Germline assignment: CDR1 SGHAT and CDR2 FQNNGV. This CDR3 has 17 amino acids. V gave up 4 bases and J gave up 1 base; unmatched junction bases: 9. CDR3 loop: CASSSGPGQLNTGELFF. The DNA for the CDR3 is TGTGCCAGCAGCTCTGGTCCGGGACAGCTGAACACCGGGGAGCTGTTTTTT.

This clone appeared a single time. This rearrangement joins TRBV28 to TRBJ2-7, with a possible D match to TRBD2 (6 bases). Germline V lookup: CDR1 MDHEN, CDR2 SYDVKM. Trimming took 10 bases from V and 3 from J, leaving 16 bases between them. CDR3 size: 13 residues. CDR3 sequence: CATRQGGRYEQYF. Here the CDR3 DNA reads TGTGCCACCCGCCAAGGAGGGCGCTACGAGCAGTACTTC.

The table lists this clone with a count of one. The J gene is TRBJ1-6, the V gene TRBV5-4, with 9 bases aligning to TRBD1. This CDR3 is built from 15 residues. Germline loops: CDR1 SGHNT, CDR2 YYREEE (reference sequence). V shed 1 base, J shed 10 bases, and the junction held 6 bases outside the gene matches. DNA of the CDR3: TGTGCCAGCAGCTTGTCGGACAGGGGAGTCTCACCCCTCCACTTT. Protein sequence: CASSLSDRGVSPLHF.

The rearrangement joins TRBV19 to TRBJ2-5; D not certain. V was pared by 7 bases and J by 3 bases, with 18 bases between. The length of the CDR3 is 15 residues. Germline V lookup: CDR1 LNHDA, CDR2 SQIVND (reference sequence). This CDR3 reads CASMNVGQAKETQYF. CDR3 in DNA: TGTGCCAGTATGAATGTAGGGCAAGCGAAAGAGACCCAGTACTTC.

The V and J genes are TRBV7-2 and TRBJ2-2; 7 bases line up with TRBD1. The CDR3 spans 14 residues. From germline, CDR1 is SGHTA and CDR2 FQGNSA. V dropped 5 bases and J dropped 5; count of bases not matched to a gene: 5. CDR3: CASSQGQTTGELFF. CDR3 DNA sequence: TGTGCCAGCAGCCAGGGACAGACTACCGGGGAGCTGTTTTTT.

The chain combines TRBV6-5 with TRBJ1-2; possibly TRBD1 for D (5 bases). This CDR3 region has 13 residues. With 6 bases removed from V and 4 bases from J, the gap between germline ends came to 12 bases. Germline lookup yields CDR1 MNHEY and CDR2 SVGAGI. The CDR3, as DNA: TGTGCCAGCAGGCGGGACTGGACCTATGGCTACACCTTC. Translating gives CASRRDWTYGYTF.

This chain joins TRBV6-1 and TRBJ2-3, with 11 bases fitting TRBD2. Germline V lookup: CDR1 MNHNS, CDR2 SASEGT. CDR3 length: 16 residues. The junction had 7 bases not matched to a gene; V was cut back by 4 bases and J by 4 bases. The CDR3 sequence: CASSVSGTSGSDTQYF. CDR3 DNA sequence: TGTGCCAGCAGTGTCTCCGGGACTAGCGGTTCAGATACGCAGTATTTT.